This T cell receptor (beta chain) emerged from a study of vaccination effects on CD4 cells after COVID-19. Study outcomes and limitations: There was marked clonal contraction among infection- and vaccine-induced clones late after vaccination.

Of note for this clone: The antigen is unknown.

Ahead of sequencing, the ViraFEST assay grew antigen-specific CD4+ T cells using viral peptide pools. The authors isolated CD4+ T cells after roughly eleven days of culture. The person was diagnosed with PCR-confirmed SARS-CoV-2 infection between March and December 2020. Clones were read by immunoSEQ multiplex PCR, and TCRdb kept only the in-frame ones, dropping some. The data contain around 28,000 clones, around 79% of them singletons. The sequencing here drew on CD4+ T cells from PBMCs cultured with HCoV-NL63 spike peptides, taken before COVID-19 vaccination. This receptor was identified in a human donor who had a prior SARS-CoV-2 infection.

The CDR3 sequence: CASGLEEDTEAFF. CDR3 DNA: TGTGCTAGTGGTTTGGAAGAGGACACTGAAGCTTTCTTT. J is TRBJ1-1 and V is TRBV12-5; no reliable D call. The CDR3 is 13 amino acids. The germline V gene has CDR1 LGHNT and CDR2 FRNRAP. V was trimmed by 1 base and J by 3 bases, leaving 6 bases between them. Based on the CDR3 plus reference TRBV12-5 and TRBJ1-1, the full variable domain is DARVTQTPRHKVTEMGQEVTMRCQPILGHNTVFWYRQTMMQGLELLAYFRNRAPLDDSGMPKDRFSAEMPDATLATLKIQPSEPRDSAVYFCASGLEEDTEAFFGQGTRLTVV.